This entry is about one T cell receptor beta chain. Its antigen is as yet unknown. This sample was included in a study of shared clonotypes between healthy human individuals. Study-wide results and limits: Limitation of the genetic and exposure-history diversity represented came from the few donors. What rarefaction showed was incomplete sorted-subset sequencing despite large depth.

The CDR3 has 14 residues. V lost 1 base, J lost 9 bases, and 16 bases lay in between. The germline gives CDR1 GTSNPN, CDR2 SVGIG (reference sequence). Execution of the assay was at deep level. Each PCR replicate from the sorted subsets contained about 200 ng DNA, which is 30,000 or so T cell genomes. Repertoires were generated with immunoSEQ multiplex PCR, while TCRdb's copy carries only in-frame clones and drops some. The sample shows over 950,000 clones, roughly 80% of them seen only once. The sample comprised memory CD4+ T cells from PBMCs. Specified subset: CD45RA-negative fraction. The chain combines TRBV30 with TRBJ2-4, with D tentatively TRBD1 (6 bases). This receptor was obtained from a young man in good health. Some clones in this sample may be carry-over from other donors' samples. The CDR3 DNA follows: TGTGCCTGGAGTGGACACGGGACATTTCGCATTCAGTACTTC. This sequence encodes CAWSGHGTFRIQYF.